This T cell receptor beta chain was captured in a study of blood T cell repertoires in COVID-19. Study details: COVID-19 samples from acute and convalescent phases originated in the United States, Italy and Spain. From T cells, B-cell-depleted T cells, or PBMCs came the material, which was cDNA or gDNA.

Study processing details: The authors estimated nucleated cell counts from reference gene primer amplification. TCRdb keeps only in-frame clones here, not all; method: immunoSEQ multiplex PCR. Clone size and the V and J calls come from that table; the DNA yielded D and trimming. The data hold 240,000 or so clones, with 70% to 90% observed a single time. The CDR3 is 14 residues long. The germline V gene has CDR1 SGHDN and CDR2 FVKESK. V dropped 1 base and J dropped 3; count of bases not matched to a gene: 2. What was sequenced was peripheral blood. This chain joins TRBV14 and TRBJ1-2; 7 bases align to TRBD1. The sequence derives from a woman aged 70-85 years with active or convalescent COVID-19. In nucleotides, the CDR3 is TGTGCCAGCAGCCAAGGAGGACAGGACTATGGCTACACCTTC. Protein sequence: CASSQGGQDYGYTF.